Below, 24 T cell receptor beta chains from the same sample are listed, as sequenced in a study of blood T cell repertoires in COVID-19. The protocol was immunoSEQ multiplex PCR, while the TCRdb copy is restricted to in-frame clones and leaves out a portion. The table lists about 220,000 clones, about four fifths of them singletons. The sample comprised PBMCs or T cells enriched from blood (not recorded which). The receptor set was obtained from a woman in her 50s who had been exposed to COVID-19.

The chain links TRBV30 to TRBJ2-2; a possible D gene is TRBD1 (5 bases). The CDR3 consists of 12 residues. The germline CDR1 and CDR2 sequences are GTSNPN and SVGIG (reference sequence). The V and J ends lost 2 bases and 4 bases respectively, with 5 bases between them. The DNA of the CDR3 is TGTGCCTGGAGTCAGGGCACCGGGGAGCTGTTTTTT. Translating gives CAWSQGTGELFF.

This chain links TRBV7-6 with TRBJ2-1; 10 positions agree with TRBD1. The CDR3 covers 16 residues. With V trimmed by 5 bases and J by 3 bases, 7 bases remained unmatched. The germline CDR1 and CDR2 sequences are SGHVS and FNYEAQ. For the CDR3, the DNA is TGTGCCAGCAGCGTCCGGACAGGGGGAAACTACAATGAGCAGTTCTTC. This translates into CASSVRTGGNYNEQFF.

The chain couples TRBV7-3 to TRBJ2-2, with a tentative D call TRBD1 (5 bases). Germline CDR1 is SGHTA and CDR2 is FQGTGA. The CDR3 has 15 amino acids. V was trimmed by 1 base and J by 4 bases, leaving 10 bases between them. CDR3: CASSLIPGPTGELFF. CDR3 bases: TGTGCCAGCAGCTTAATCCCAGGGCCCACCGGGGAGCTGTTTTTT.

The chain has TRBV19 and TRBJ1-5; 8 bases are a match to TRBD1. V gave up 8 bases and J gave up 4 bases; unmatched junction bases: 4. The CDR3 has 13 amino acids. CDR1 and CDR2 from the germline V gene are LNHDA and SQIVND (reference sequence). The CDR3 loop is CASAGTGNQPQHF. The CDR3 DNA reads TGTGCCAGTGCCGGGACAGGTAATCAGCCCCAGCATTTT.

CDR3 DNA sequence: TGTGCCAGCAGTCTCAGGTCCGCAAATGAAAAACTGTTTTTT. This translates into CASSLRSANEKLFF. The chain employs TRBV5-6 and TRBJ1-4; D unresolved. Trimming left V 5 bases short and J 5 bases short, with 13 bases between. Germline loops: CDR1 SGHDT, CDR2 YYEEEE. This CDR3 region has 14 residues.

The CDR3 DNA sequence: TGTGCCAGCAGTGCCCTCGACAATCTGGGCAAAAACATTCAGTACTTC. Amino acids: CASSALDNLGKNIQYF. The chain has TRBV6-6 and TRBJ2-4, with D uncertain. Germline V gene lookup returns CDR1 MNHNY and CDR2 SVGAGI (reference sequence). The CDR3 runs 16 residues. The ends were cut back, 5 bases at V and 3 bases at J, with 17 bases in the middle.

V gene TRBV7-2 combines with J gene TRBJ2-1, with D tentatively TRBD1 (6 bases). Trimming took off 11 bases at V and 0 bases at J, with 14 bases between the two ends. Germline V gene data show CDR1 as SGHTA and CDR2 as FQGNSA. CDR3 size: 14 residues. This chain's CDR3 is CALLRDNSYNEQFF. CDR3 DNA sequence: TGTGCCCTTCTCCGGGACAACTCCTACAATGAGCAGTTCTTC.

This chain uses TRBV7-2 with TRBJ1-1; a weak D match, TRBD1 (5 bases). The CDR3 is 13 amino acids. Germline lookup yields CDR1 SGHTA and CDR2 FQGNSA. V was cut by 0 bases and J by 7 bases, with 9 bases left in between. CDR3 coding DNA: TGTGCCAGCAGCTTAGCGTGGCAGGGTGAAGCTTTCTTT. Translation: CASSLAWQGEAFF.

The rearrangement links TRBV6-5 to TRBJ1-4; 7 nucleotides line up with TRBD1. From germline, CDR1 is MNHEY and CDR2 SVGAGI. The CDR3 spans 13 residues. Trimming at V came to 6 bases and at J to 5 bases, leaving 3 bases not matched to a gene. CDR3 coding DNA: TGTGCCAGCAGGGGACAGAAGAATGAAAAACTGTTTTTT. It codes for CASRGQKNEKLFF.

This clone was counted once. CDR3 in DNA: TGTGCCAGCAGCAAAGGAAGGGACAGGGCACGCGAGCAGTTCTTC. Translated: CASSKGRDRAREQFF. The chain is built from TRBV21-1 and TRBJ2-1; TRBD1 was called by the table and not checked on the DNA. TRBV21-1 is listed as a pseudogene. This CDR3 comprises 15 residues.

CDR3 loop: CASSLGGGRYEQYF. DNA of the CDR3: TGTGCCAGCAGCTTGGGTGGGGGCAGGTACGAGCAGTACTTC. The V and J genes are TRBV5-5 and TRBJ2-7, with D maybe TRBD1 (6 bases). V gave up 0 bases and J gave up 4 bases, with 11 bases separating them. The CDR3 is 14 residues long. Germline values: CDR1 SGHKS, CDR2 YYEKEE (reference sequence).

The CDR3 DNA sequence: TGTGCCAGCAGTTTACAGGGTTCTCATGGCTACACCTTC. Protein product: CASSLQGSHGYTF. The J gene is TRBJ1-2, the V gene TRBV6-2 or TRBV6-3; possibly TRBD1 for D (6 bases). CDR1 MNHEY and CDR2 SVGEGT come from the germline V gene. The CDR3 consists of 13 residues. V was trimmed by 4 bases and J by 6 bases, leaving 12 bases between them.

V gene TRBV11-2 combines with J gene TRBJ2-6; TRBD1 matches 7 bases. The V segment lost 0 bases and the J segment 2 bases; nucleotides outside the gene matches: 4. Per the germline V gene, CDR1 is SGHAT and CDR2 is FQNNGV. The CDR3 length is 17 residues. CDR3 bases: TGTGCCAGCAGCTTAGACGGACAGGACCCTGGGGCCAACGTCCTGACTTTC. Translating it yields CASSLDGQDPGANVLTF.

This chain links TRBV4-1 with TRBJ1-2, with D possibly being TRBD1 (5 bases). The CDR3 is made up of 14 amino acids. Trimming cost V 1 base and J 2 bases, with 8 bases left between them. Germline V gene lookup returns CDR1 MGHRA and CDR2 YSYEKL. The CDR3 loop is CASSQGRQNYGYTF. CDR3 sequence (DNA): TGCGCCAGCAGCCAAGGGAGACAGAACTATGGCTACACCTTC.

V is TRBV2 and J is TRBJ1-1; 11 bases align to TRBD1. Trimming removed 8 bases from V and 4 bases from J; junction bases left unmatched: 3. This CDR3 comprises 13 residues. CDR1 and CDR2 from the germline V gene are SNHLY and FYNNEI. The CDR3, as DNA: TGTGCCAGCGGAGGACAGGGGGCCACTGAAGCTTTCTTT. Translation: CASGGQGATEAFF.

The chain joins TRBV5-4 to TRBJ1-6; 9 nucleotides agree with TRBD1. The CDR3 covers 18 residues. Germline CDR1 reads SGHNT; CDR2 reads YYREEE (reference sequence). V lost 4 bases, J lost 8 bases, and 16 bases stayed unmatched. CDR3 protein: CASSPGQGRGPQDSPLHF. CDR3 DNA: TGTGCCAGCAGCCCCGGACAGGGGAGGGGACCTCAGGATTCACCCCTCCACTTT.

The chain has TRBV4-3 and TRBJ2-3, with TRBD2 identical over 8 bases. Trimming took 0 bases from V and 6 from J; bases not matched to a gene: 23. Germline V gene sequence: CDR1 LGHNA, CDR2 YSLEER. The CDR3 loop spans 21 amino acids. CDR3 nucleotide sequence: TGCGCCAGCAGCCAAGAAGGGGCAGTCTGGTCGACGGGGGGGCCCGAGGATACGCAGTATTTT. Translated: CASSQEGAVWSTGGPEDTQYF.

The V gene is TRBV19, the J gene TRBJ1-1, with D possibly matching TRBD1 (6 bases). In germline, CDR1 is LNHDA, CDR2 SQIVND (reference sequence). V was clipped by 10 bases and J by 4 bases, with 22 bases between them. This CDR3 region has 15 residues. CDR3 sequence reads: CATNDKETGRTEAFF. The CDR3 DNA is TGTGCCACGAATGATAAAGAAACAGGGCGCACTGAAGCTTTCTTT.

Only a few counts were recorded for this clone. The V and J genes are TRBV18 and TRBJ1-1, with 9 positions matching TRBD1. Germline loops: CDR1 KGHSH, CDR2 LQKENI. This CDR3 region has 16 residues. The ends lost 4 bases at V and 0 bases at J; junction bases unmatched: 6. CDR3 loop: CASSLTGTGMNTEAFF. The CDR3 DNA sequence: TGTGCCAGCTCACTGACCGGGACAGGGATGAACACTGAAGCTTTCTTT.

The chain links TRBV5-1 to TRBJ1-1, with a tentative D call TRBD1 (5 bases). This CDR3 contains 13 residues. Germline loops: CDR1 SGHRS, CDR2 YFSETQ. V dropped 4 bases and J dropped 2 bases, with 9 bases sitting between them. In DNA form, the CDR3 reads TGCGCCAGCAGCCAGGGCATAAACACTGAAGCTTTCTTT. Translating it yields CASSQGINTEAFF.

V usage is TRBV7-8 and J usage is TRBJ2-3; the D gene is possibly TRBD1 (5 bases). Trimming took off 3 bases at V and 2 bases at J, with 12 bases between the two ends. This CDR3 has 15 amino acids. Germline values: CDR1 SGHVS, CDR2 FQNEAQ. The CDR3 spells CASSLQGSYTDTQYF. The DNA of the CDR3 is TGTGCCAGCAGCTTGCAGGGTTCCTACACAGATACGCAGTATTTT.

This chain links TRBV10-3 with TRBJ2-1, with 12 bases fitting TRBD2. Germline V gene data show CDR1 as ENHRY and CDR2 as SYGVKD. The CDR3 has 17 amino acids. V was pared by 6 bases and J by 1 base, with 7 bases of the junction left unmatched. Written as DNA, the CDR3 is TGTGCCATCAGAAGAACTAGCGGGGGGAATTCCTACAATGAGCAGTTCTTC. Amino acid sequence: CAIRRTSGGNSYNEQFF.

The chain combines TRBV21-1 with TRBJ1-2. TRBV21-1 is an annotated pseudogene. The CDR3 has 15 amino acids. CDR3 residues: CANLTRDLRGYGYTF. The CDR3 nucleotides are TGTGCCAACCTCACCCGGGATCTCCGGGGCTATGGCTACACCTTC.

This clone was found once. CDR3 sequence: CASSSNLNTEAFF. The CDR3 DNA reads TGTGCCAGCAGCTCGAATCTAAACACTGAAGCTTTCTTT. The chain carries TRBV7-8 and TRBJ1-1; no clear D gene. V lost 4 bases, J lost 2 bases, and 8 bases lay in between. This CDR3 spans 13 amino acids. Germline V gene lookup returns CDR1 SGHVS and CDR2 FQNEAQ.